Detailed here is one T cell receptor beta chain. This sample was taken from a study of shared clonotypes between healthy human individuals. The V gene lost 1 base and the J gene lost 7 bases, with 9 bases spanning the gap. Germline V gives CDR1 SGHAT, CDR2 FQNNGV. This CDR3 contains 13 residues. Generated by immunoSEQ multiplex PCR, the TCRdb table keeps only in-frame clones and is missing some. In the table there are some 700,000 clones, 80% to 95% of which are singletons. The gene calls are TRBV11-2 and TRBJ2-3; no reliable D call. The material sequenced was memory CD8+ T cells from PBMCs. As to subset: CD45RO+ cells pooled with CCR7-negative TemRA cells. The clonotype was recovered from a man between 18 and 35 years old in good health. Some clones in this sample may be carry-over from other donors' samples. CDR3 sequence (DNA): TGTGCCAGCAGCTTAGGCGCGGTCAATACGCAGTATTTT. As protein: CASSLGAVNTQYF.